This T cell receptor (beta chain) was sequenced in a study of T cells in Graves' hyperthyroidism and ophthalmopathy. General study points: Ophthalmopathy could be told apart from stable hyperthyroidism with a 13 V-J model.

Amplified TCR beta CDR3 regions derived from RNA transcripts. Carried out on the TCR CDR3, a first-round RT-PCR used the HTBI primer set. TCRdb re-called the multiplex PCR reads through MiXCR, storing one row per CDR3 protein. The table lists hundreds of thousands of distinct CDR3 sequences, around 14% of them singletons. The sample holds a few counts of this clonotype. The antigen is undetermined. V lost 5 bases and J lost 3, with 16 bases in between. CDR3 length: 16 amino acids. Germline V lookup: CDR1 SGHAT, CDR2 FQDESV (reference sequence). The sequencing input was blood. This chain joins TRBV11-1 and TRBJ2-2; D perhaps matches TRBD2 (7 bases). The receptor was isolated from a woman under 30 with Graves' hyperthyroidism. The CDR3 sequence is CASSPSRGAYTGELFF. In DNA form, the CDR3 reads TGTGCCAGCAGCCCATCCCGGGGGGCTTACACCGGGGAGCTGTTTTTT.